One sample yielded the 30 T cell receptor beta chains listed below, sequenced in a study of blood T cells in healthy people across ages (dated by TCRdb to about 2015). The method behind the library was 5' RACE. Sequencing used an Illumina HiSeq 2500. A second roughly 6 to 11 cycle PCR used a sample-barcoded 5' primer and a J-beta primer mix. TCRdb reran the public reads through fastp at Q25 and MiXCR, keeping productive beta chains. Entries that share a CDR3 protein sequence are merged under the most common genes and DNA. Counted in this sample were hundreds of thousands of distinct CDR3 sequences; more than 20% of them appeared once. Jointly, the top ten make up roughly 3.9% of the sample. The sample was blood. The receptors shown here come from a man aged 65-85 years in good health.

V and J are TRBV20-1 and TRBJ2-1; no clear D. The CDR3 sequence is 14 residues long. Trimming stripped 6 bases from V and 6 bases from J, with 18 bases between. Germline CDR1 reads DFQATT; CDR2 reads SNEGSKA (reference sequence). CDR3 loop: CSATGPRATNEQFF. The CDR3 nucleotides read TGCAGTGCCACCGGGCCAAGAGCGACCAATGAGCAGTTCTTC.

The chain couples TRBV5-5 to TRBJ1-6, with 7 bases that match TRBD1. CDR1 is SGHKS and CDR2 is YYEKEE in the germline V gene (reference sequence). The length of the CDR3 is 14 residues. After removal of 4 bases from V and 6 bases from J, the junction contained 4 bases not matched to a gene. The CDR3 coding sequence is TGTGCCAGCAGCACCGGGACAGTTAATTCACCCCTCCACTTT. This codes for CASSTGTVNSPLHF.

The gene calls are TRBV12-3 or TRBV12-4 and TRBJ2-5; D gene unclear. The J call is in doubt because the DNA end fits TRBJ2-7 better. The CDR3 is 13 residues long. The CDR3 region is CASSYGRPYEQYF. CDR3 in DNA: TGTGCCAGCAGCTATGGACGACCCTACGAGCAGTACTTC.

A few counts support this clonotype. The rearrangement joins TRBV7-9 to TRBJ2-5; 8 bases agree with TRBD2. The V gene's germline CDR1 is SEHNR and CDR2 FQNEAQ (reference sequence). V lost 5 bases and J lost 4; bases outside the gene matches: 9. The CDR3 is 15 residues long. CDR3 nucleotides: TGTGCCAGCAGCATACAAGCGGGAGATCGAGAGACCCAGTACTTC. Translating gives CASSIQAGDRETQYF.

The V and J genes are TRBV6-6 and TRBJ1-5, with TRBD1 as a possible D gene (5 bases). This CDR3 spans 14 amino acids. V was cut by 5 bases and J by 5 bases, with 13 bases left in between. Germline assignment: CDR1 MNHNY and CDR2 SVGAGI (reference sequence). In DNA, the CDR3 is TGTGCCAGCAGTGGGACCAAGGGGTATCAGCCCCAGCATTTT. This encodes CASSGTKGYQPQHF.

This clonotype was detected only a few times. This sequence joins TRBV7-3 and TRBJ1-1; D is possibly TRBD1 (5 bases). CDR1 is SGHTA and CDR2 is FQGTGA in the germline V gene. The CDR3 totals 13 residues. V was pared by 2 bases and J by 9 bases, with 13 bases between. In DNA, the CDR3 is TGTGCCAGCAGCTTATCTGCAGGGCATAAAGCTTTCTTT. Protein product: CASSLSAGHKAFF.

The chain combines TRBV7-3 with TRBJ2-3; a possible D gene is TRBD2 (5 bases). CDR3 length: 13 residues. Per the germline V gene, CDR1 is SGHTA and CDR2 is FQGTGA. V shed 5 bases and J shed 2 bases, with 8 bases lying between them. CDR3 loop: CASSDYNTDTQYF. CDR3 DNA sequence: TGTGCCAGCAGCGACTACAACACAGATACGCAGTATTTT.

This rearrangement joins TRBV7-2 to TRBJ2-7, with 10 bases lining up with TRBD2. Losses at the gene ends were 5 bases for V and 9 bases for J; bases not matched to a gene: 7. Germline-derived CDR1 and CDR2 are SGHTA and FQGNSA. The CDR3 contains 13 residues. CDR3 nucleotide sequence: TGTGCCAGCAGCAGCGAGACTAGCGGGTGGCAGTACTTC. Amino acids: CASSSETSGWQYF.

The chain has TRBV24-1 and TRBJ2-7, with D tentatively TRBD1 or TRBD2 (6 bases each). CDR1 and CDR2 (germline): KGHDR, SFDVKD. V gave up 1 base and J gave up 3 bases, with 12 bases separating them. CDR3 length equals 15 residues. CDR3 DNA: TGTGCCACCAGTGATTTAACCGGGGGCAACTACGAGCAGTACTTC. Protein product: CATSDLTGGNYEQYF.

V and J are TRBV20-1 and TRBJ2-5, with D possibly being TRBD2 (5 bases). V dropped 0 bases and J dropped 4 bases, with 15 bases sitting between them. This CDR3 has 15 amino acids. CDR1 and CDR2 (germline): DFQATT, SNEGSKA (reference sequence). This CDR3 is CSARDGVTRGETQYF. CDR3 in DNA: TGCAGTGCTAGAGATGGGGTGACTCGGGGAGAGACCCAGTACTTC.

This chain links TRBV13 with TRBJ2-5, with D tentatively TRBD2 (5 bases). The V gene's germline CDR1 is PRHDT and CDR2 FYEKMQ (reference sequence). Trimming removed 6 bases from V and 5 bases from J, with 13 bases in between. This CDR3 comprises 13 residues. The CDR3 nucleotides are TGTGCCAGCAGGGCCCGGGGATCCGAGACCCAGTACTTC. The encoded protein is CASRARGSETQYF. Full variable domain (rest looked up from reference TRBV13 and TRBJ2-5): AAGVIQSPRHLIKEKRETATLKCYPIPRHDTVYWYQQGPGQDPQFLISFYEKMQSDKGSIPDRFSAQQFSDYHSELNMSSLELGDSALYFCASRARGSETQYFGPGTRLLVL.

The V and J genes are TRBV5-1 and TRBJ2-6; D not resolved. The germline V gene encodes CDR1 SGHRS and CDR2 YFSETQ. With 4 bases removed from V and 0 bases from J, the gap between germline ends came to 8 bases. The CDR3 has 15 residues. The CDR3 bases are TGCGCCAGCAGCCAAGGGTCCTCTGGGGCCAACGTCCTGACTTTC. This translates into CASSQGSSGANVLTF.

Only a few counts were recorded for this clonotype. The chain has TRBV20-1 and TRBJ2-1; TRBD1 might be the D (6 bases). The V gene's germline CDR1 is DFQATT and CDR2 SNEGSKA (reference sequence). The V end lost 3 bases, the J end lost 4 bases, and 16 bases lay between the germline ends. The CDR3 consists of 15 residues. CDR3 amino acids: CSASQGRGGYNEQFF. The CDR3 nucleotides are TGCAGTGCTAGCCAGGGGCGAGGGGGATACAATGAGCAGTTCTTC.

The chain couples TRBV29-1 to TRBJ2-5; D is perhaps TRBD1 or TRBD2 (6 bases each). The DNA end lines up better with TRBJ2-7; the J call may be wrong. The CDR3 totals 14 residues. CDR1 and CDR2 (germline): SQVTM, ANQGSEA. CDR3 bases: TGCAGCGTTGAAGAGGGAGGCCAGGGGTACGAGCAGTACTTC. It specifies CSVEEGGQGYEQYF.

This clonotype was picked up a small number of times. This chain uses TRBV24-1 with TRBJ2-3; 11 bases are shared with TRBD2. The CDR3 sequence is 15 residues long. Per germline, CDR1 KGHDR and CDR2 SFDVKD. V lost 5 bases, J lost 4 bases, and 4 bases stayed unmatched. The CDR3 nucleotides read TGTGCCACCAGTGGAACTAGCGGGAGTTCAGATACGCAGTATTTT. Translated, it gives CATSGTSGSSDTQYF.

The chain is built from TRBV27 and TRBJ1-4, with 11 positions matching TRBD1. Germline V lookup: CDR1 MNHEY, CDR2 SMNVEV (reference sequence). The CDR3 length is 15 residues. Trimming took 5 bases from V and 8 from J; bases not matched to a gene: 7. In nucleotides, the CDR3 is TGTGCCAGCAGTCCCTGGGACAGGGGGAGGGAAAAACTGTTTTTT. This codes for CASSPWDRGREKLFF. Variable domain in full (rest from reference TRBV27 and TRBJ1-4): EAQVTQNPRYLITVTGKKLTVTCSQNMNHEYMSWYRQDPGLGLRQIYYSMNVEVTDKGDVPEGYKVSRKEKRNFPLILESPSPNQTSLYFCASSPWDRGREKLFFGSGTQLSVL.

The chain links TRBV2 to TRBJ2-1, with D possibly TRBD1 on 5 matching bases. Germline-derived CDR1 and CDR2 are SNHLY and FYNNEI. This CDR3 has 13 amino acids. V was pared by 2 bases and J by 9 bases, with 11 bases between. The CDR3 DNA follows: TGTGCCAGCAGTGAATTCACAAGGGGTGAGCAGTTCTTC. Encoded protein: CASSEFTRGEQFF.

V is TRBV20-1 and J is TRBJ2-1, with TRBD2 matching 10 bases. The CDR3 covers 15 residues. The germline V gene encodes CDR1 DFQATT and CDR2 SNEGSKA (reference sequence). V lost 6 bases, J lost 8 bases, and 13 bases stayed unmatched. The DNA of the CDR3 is TGCAGTGCCAGGCAGACTAGCGGGCCGAAGGATGAGCAGTTCTTC. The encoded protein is CSARQTSGPKDEQFF.

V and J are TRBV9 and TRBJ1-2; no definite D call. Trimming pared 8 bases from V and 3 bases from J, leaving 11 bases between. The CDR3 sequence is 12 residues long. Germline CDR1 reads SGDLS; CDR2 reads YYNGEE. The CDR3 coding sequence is TGTGCCAGTGCACAGACATACTATGGCTACACCTTC. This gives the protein CASAQTYYGYTF.

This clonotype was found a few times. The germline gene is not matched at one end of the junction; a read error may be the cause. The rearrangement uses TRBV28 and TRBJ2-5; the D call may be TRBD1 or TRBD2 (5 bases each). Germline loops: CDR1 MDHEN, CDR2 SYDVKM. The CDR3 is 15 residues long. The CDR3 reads CASSPQGRPYNERFF. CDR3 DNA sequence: TGTGCCAGCAGCCCCCAGGGACGGCCTTACAATGAGCGGTTCTTC.

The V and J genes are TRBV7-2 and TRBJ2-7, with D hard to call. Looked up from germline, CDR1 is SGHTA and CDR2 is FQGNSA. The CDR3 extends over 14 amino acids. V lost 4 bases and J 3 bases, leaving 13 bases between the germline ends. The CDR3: CASSSIGQRYEQYF. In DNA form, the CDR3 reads TGTGCCAGCAGCTCCATTGGGCAGCGCTACGAGCAGTACTTC.

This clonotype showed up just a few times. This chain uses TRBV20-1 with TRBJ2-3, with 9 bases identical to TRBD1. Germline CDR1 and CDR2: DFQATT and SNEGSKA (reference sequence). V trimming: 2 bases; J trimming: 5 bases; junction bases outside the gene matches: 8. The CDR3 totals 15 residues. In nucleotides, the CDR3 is TGCAGTGCTAGACCCCTAGGACAGGGGATAGATACGCAGTATTTT. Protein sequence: CSARPLGQGIDTQYF.

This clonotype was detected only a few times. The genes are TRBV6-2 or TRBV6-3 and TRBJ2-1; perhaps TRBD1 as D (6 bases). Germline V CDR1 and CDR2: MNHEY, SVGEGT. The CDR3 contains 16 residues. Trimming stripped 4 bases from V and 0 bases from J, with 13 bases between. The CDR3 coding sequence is TGTGCCAGCAGTTCCCGACAGGCTAGCTCCTACAATGAGCAGTTCTTC. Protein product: CASSSRQASSYNEQFF.

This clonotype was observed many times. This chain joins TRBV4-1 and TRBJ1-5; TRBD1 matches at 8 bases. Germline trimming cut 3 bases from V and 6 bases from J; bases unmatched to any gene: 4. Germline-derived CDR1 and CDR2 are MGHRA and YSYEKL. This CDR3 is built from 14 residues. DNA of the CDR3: TGCGCCAGCAGCCATGGGACAGGAGGTCAGCCCCAGCATTTT. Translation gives CASSHGTGGQPQHF.

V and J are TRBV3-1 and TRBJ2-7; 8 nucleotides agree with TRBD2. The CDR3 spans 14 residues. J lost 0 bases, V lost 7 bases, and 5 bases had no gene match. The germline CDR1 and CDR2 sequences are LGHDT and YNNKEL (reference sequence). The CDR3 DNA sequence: TGTGCCAGCACTTCGGCGGGAGGCTCCTACGAGCAGTACTTC. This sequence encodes CASTSAGGSYEQYF.

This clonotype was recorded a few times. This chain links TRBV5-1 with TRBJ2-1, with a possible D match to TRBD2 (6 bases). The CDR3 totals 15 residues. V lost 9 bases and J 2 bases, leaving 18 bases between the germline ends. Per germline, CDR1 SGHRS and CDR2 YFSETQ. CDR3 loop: CATRQDGGTYNEQFF. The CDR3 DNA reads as TGCGCCACCCGGCAGGACGGGGGTACCTACAATGAGCAGTTCTTC.

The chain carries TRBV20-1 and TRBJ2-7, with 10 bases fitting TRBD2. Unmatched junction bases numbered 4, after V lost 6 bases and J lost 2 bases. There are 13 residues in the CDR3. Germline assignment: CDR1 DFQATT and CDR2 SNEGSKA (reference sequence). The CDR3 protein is CSARTSGPYEQYF. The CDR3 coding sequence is TGCAGTGCCCGGACTAGCGGTCCCTACGAGCAGTACTTC.

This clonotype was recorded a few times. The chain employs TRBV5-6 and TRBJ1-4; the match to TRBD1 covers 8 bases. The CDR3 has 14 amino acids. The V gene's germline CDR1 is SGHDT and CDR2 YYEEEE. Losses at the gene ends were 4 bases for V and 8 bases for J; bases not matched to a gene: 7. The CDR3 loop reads CASSTDRGGEKLFF. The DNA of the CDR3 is TGTGCCAGCAGCACTGACAGGGGAGGCGAAAAACTGTTTTTT.

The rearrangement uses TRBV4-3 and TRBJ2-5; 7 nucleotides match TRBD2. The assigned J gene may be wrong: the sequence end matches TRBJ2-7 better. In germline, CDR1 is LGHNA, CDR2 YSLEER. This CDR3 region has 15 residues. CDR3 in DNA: TGCGCCAGCAGCCAAGGTTGGGCGGGGGATTACGAGCAGTACTTC. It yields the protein CASSQGWAGDYEQYF.

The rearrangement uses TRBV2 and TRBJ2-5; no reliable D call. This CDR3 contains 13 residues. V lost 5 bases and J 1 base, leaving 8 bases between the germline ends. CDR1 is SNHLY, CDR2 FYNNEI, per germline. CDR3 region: CASSRWGQETQYF. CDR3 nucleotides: TGTGCCAGCAGTCGTTGGGGCCAAGAGACCCAGTACTTC.